The 23 T cell receptor beta chains listed next were all sequenced from one sample in a study of regulatory T cells in long-lasting Graves disease. The time point was: newly diagnosed GD, antithyroid drugs for less than 3 months. PBMCs provided the RNA from which the TCR library was made. The authors built TCR beta libraries using iRepertoire HTBI primers and Arm-PCR of CDR3 regions. In TCRdb, the multiplex PCR reads were re-called with MiXCR into one record per CDR3 protein. This sample has approximately 560,000 distinct CDR3 sequences, with about 16% found just once. This same sample was also part of a study on T cells in Graves' hyperthyroidism and ophthalmopathy.

Sequenced here: peripheral blood mononuclear cells (PBMCs), sampled at new diagnosis, from a patient treated with antithyroid drugs. The receptors originated from a man younger than 35 with Graves disease.

This clonotype was counted ten times or more. The chain links TRBV6-1 to TRBJ2-7; D is perhaps TRBD1 (5 bases). V gave up 6 bases and J gave up 2 bases, with 14 bases separating them. Per the germline V gene, CDR1 is MNHNS and CDR2 is SASEGT. The CDR3 length is 14 residues. The CDR3, as DNA: TGTGCCAGCAGGCCAGTGCAGGGCCCCTACGAGCAGTACTTC. Encoded protein: CASRPVQGPYEQYF.

The V and J genes are TRBV7-9 and TRBJ1-1; D unresolved. Germline CDR1 reads SEHNR; CDR2 reads FQNEAQ (reference sequence). This CDR3 region has 13 residues. Trimming pared 0 bases from V and 8 bases from J, leaving 10 bases between. The CDR3 spells CASSLAEAPEAFF. The CDR3 region has the DNA TGTGCCAGCAGCTTAGCGGAGGCCCCAGAAGCTTTCTTT.

The table lists this clonotype with many counts. The chain joins TRBV28 to TRBJ2-5, with D possibly being TRBD1 (6 bases). V lost 5 bases, J lost 5 bases, and 18 bases lay in between. CDR3 length: 15 amino acids. Germline V gene sequence: CDR1 MDHEN, CDR2 SYDVKM. CDR3 protein: CASSTVGTNRETQYF. CDR3 coding DNA: TGTGCCAGCAGTACGGTGGGGACAAATCGGGAGACCCAGTACTTC.

The chain uses TRBV4-3 and TRBJ2-7; D gene unclear. Germline V gene lookup returns CDR1 LGHNA and CDR2 YSLEER. The V end lost 0 bases, the J end lost 2 bases, and 20 bases lay between the germline ends. CDR3 length: 18 residues. CDR3 sequence reads: CASSQEVSVGLGPYEQYF. In DNA, the CDR3 is TGCGCCAGCAGCCAAGAAGTCTCGGTGGGCCTGGGCCCCTACGAGCAGTACTTC.

In its sample, this clonotype was seen many times. The chain recombines TRBV5-6 with TRBJ1-1, with D unresolved. Germline V gene data show CDR1 as SGHDT and CDR2 as YYEEEE. Trimming cost V 3 bases and J 4 bases, with 16 bases left between them. CDR3 length: 15 residues. CDR3 protein: CASSSRSMWGTEAFF. CDR3 DNA: TGTGCCAGCAGCTCCCGTTCGATGTGGGGCACTGAAGCTTTCTTT.

This clonotype showed up just a few times. The J gene is TRBJ2-3, the V gene TRBV11-2; D ambiguous. The CDR3 loop spans 13 amino acids. Germline V gene lookup returns CDR1 SGHAT and CDR2 FQNNGV. V lost 1 base to trimming and J lost 4 bases, with 6 bases between them. The CDR3 spells CASSLGIPDTQYF. The CDR3 DNA reads as TGTGCCAGCAGCTTAGGTATCCCAGATACGCAGTATTTT.

The chain carries TRBV29-1 and TRBJ2-7, with D possibly matching TRBD1 (6 bases). Trimming took 7 bases from V and 2 from J, leaving 18 bases between them. CDR3 length: 14 residues. The germline V gene encodes CDR1 SQVTM and CDR2 ANQGSEA. The CDR3 region has the DNA TGCAGCGCCGTGGACAGCCATGGCACCTACGAGCAGTACTTC. Its protein is CSAVDSHGTYEQYF.

This clonotype has ten or more counts. A read error may explain this, as a much larger clone is one base away. The chain couples TRBV27 to TRBJ2-7, with D tentatively TRBD2 (5 bases). The length of the CDR3 is 13 residues. CDR1 and CDR2 from the germline V gene are MNHEY and SMNVEV (reference sequence). V lost 6 bases to trimming and J lost 1 base, with 10 bases between them. CDR3 residues: CASSPGWSYEQYF. In nucleotides, the CDR3 is TGTGCCAGCAGCCCGGGGTGGTCCTACGAGCAGTACTTC.

This clonotype was seen ten or more times. This chain uses TRBV2 with TRBJ2-2, with 12 nucleotides matching TRBD2. This CDR3 contains 19 residues. With 6 bases clipped from V and 5 bases from J, the junction kept 16 bases outside the gene matches. Germline V CDR1 and CDR2: SNHLY, FYNNEI. The CDR3 bases are TGTGCCAGCAGGATTGAGCCTGGACTAGCGGGGAAAGGGACCGGGGAGCTGTTTTTT. This encodes CASRIEPGLAGKGTGELFF. Based on the CDR3 plus reference TRBV2 and TRBJ2-2, the full variable domain is EPEVTQTPSHQVTQMGQEVILRCVPISNHLYFYWYRQILGQKVEFLVSFYNNEISEKSEIFDDQFSVERPDGSNFTLKIRSTKLEDSAMYFCASRIEPGLAGKGTGELFFGEGSRLTVL.

This clonotype was observed many times. V usage is TRBV9 and J usage is TRBJ2-7; D is ambiguous. With 1 base removed from V and 5 bases from J, the gap between germline ends came to 13 bases. This CDR3 region has 14 residues. Germline CDR1 SGDLS, CDR2 YYNGEE. CDR3 DNA sequence: TGTGCCAGCAGCGTATCGCTGGGGAACCACGAGCAGTACTTC. It yields the protein CASSVSLGNHEQYF.

The chain links TRBV6-5 to TRBJ1-5; a weak D match, TRBD1 (5 bases). The V and J ends lost 2 bases and 1 base respectively, with 9 bases between them. CDR3 size: 15 residues. CDR1 is MNHEY and CDR2 is SVGAGI in the germline V gene. The CDR3 is CASSYEWGSNQPQHF. For the CDR3, the DNA is TGTGCCAGCAGTTACGAATGGGGGAGCAATCAGCCCCAGCATTTT.

This clonotype was observed a few times. V and J are TRBV28 and TRBJ1-3; 7 bases are a match to TRBD1. The V gene's germline CDR1 is MDHEN and CDR2 SYDVKM. The CDR3 is made up of 14 amino acids. V shed 5 bases and J 3 bases; nucleotides not matched to a gene: 4. In nucleotides, the CDR3 is TGTGCCAGCAGTCCGGGACAGATTGGAAACACCATATATTTT. This sequence encodes CASSPGQIGNTIYF.

About this clonotype itself: A much larger clone differs from this one at a single base, so this may be a read error. The chain uses TRBV7-9 and TRBJ1-2, with a weak D call TRBD1 (6 bases). The ends were cut back, 1 base at V and 12 bases at J, with 9 bases in the middle. The CDR3 runs to 11 residues. Germline V gene lookup returns CDR1 SEHNR and CDR2 FQNEAQ (reference sequence). The CDR3 region is CASSLDWDNTF. CDR3 sequence (DNA): TGTGCCAGCAGCTTAGATTGGGACAACACCTTC.

In this sample, this clonotype turned up a few times. The rearrangement uses TRBV28 and TRBJ2-7; 9 nucleotides line up with TRBD1. V lost 5 bases to trimming and J lost 3 bases; unmatched junction nucleotides: 8. In germline, CDR1 is MDHEN, CDR2 SYDVKM. The CDR3 length is 15 residues. The CDR3 loop reads CASSGGTGSLYEQYF. The CDR3 DNA reads as TGTGCCAGCAGTGGTGGGACAGGGAGCCTCTACGAGCAGTACTTC.

The chain combines TRBV7-9 with TRBJ2-6; D is perhaps TRBD1 or TRBD2 (5 bases each). The V end lost 4 bases, the J end lost 2 bases, and 9 bases lay between the germline ends. CDR3 length equals 15 residues. The germline gives CDR1 SEHNR, CDR2 FQNEAQ (reference sequence). The CDR3 loop is CASSYLGAGANVLTF. DNA for the CDR3: TGTGCCAGCAGCTACCTGGGGGCTGGGGCCAACGTCCTGACTTTC.

This clonotype was observed a few times. The chain combines TRBV7-9 with TRBJ1-2, with a weak D call TRBD1 (6 bases). Germline V gene data show CDR1 as SEHNR and CDR2 as FQNEAQ (reference sequence). V dropped 3 bases and J dropped 8 bases, with 10 bases sitting between them. The CDR3 extends over 12 amino acids. This CDR3 is CASSFVQGGYTF. The CDR3 coding sequence is TGTGCCAGCAGCTTTGTACAGGGAGGCTACACCTTC.

This clonotype occurred many times. The rearrangement joins TRBV20-1 to TRBJ2-2; D call uncertain. The CDR3 runs to 13 residues. Germline V CDR1 and CDR2: DFQATT, SNEGSKA (reference sequence). Trimming cost V 6 bases and J 0 bases, with 8 bases left between them. The CDR3 reads CSATGANTGELFF. The CDR3 nucleotides are TGCAGTGCAACGGGCGCGAACACCGGGGAGCTGTTTTTT.

This clonotype showed up many times. The V and J genes are TRBV11-2 and TRBJ2-7, with D tentatively TRBD2 (6 bases). This CDR3 spans 13 amino acids. Trimming pared 4 bases from V and 6 bases from J, leaving 13 bases between. Looked up from germline, CDR1 is SGHAT and CDR2 is FQNNGV. The CDR3 nucleotides are TGTGCCAGCAGCTGGGGGACTGGGGGCGAGCAGTACTTC. Translating it yields CASSWGTGGEQYF.

The chain links TRBV30 to TRBJ1-5; no definite D call. The germline V gene has CDR1 GTSNPN and CDR2 SVGIG (reference sequence). CDR3 length: 15 amino acids. Trimming took 1 base from V and 5 from J, leaving 15 bases between them. The CDR3 DNA reads as TGTGCCTGGAGTGGGCCCGCAGTGTACGATCAGCCCCAGCATTTT. This encodes CAWSGPAVYDQPQHF.

This clonotype was observed a few times. In DNA, the CDR3 is TGCGCCAGCAGCTCTAGACAGGGTTCAGACGGGGAGCTGTTTTTT. It yields the protein CASSSRQGSDGELFF. The rearrangement uses TRBV5-1 and TRBJ2-2; 7 bases align to TRBD1. V shed 3 bases and J 7 bases; nucleotides not matched to a gene: 9. This CDR3 has 15 amino acids. Looked up from germline, CDR1 is SGHRS and CDR2 is YFSETQ.

This chain connects TRBV4-2 to TRBJ2-7, with TRBD2 matching over 7 bases. This CDR3 is built from 14 residues. The J segment lost 3 bases and the V segment lost 4 bases, leaving 6 bases of the junction unmatched. Germline loops: CDR1 LGHNA, CDR2 YNFKEQ. The CDR3 loop reads CASSREGRVYEQYF. The CDR3 DNA sequence: TGTGCCAGCAGCCGCGAGGGGAGGGTCTACGAGCAGTACTTC.

The chain recombines TRBV20-1 with TRBJ1-5; D remains unclear. Germline CDR1 reads DFQATT; CDR2 reads SNEGSKA (reference sequence). The germline V and J ends were trimmed by 4 bases and 1 base, with 8 bases remaining between them. The CDR3 has 13 residues. The CDR3 DNA follows: TGCAGTGCTAAGGGCGGCAGCAATCAGCCCCAGCATTTT. Translating it yields CSAKGGSNQPQHF.

The CDR3 region has the DNA TGTGCCAGCAGCCAAATACAGGGGTCTGGGGCCAACGTCCTGACTTTC. This encodes CASSQIQGSGANVLTF. The V gene is TRBV3-1, the J gene TRBJ2-6; 7 nucleotides agree with TRBD1. From germline, CDR1 is LGHDT and CDR2 YNNKEL (reference sequence). The V segment lost 2 bases and the J segment 1 base; nucleotides outside the gene matches: 2. The CDR3 contains 16 residues.